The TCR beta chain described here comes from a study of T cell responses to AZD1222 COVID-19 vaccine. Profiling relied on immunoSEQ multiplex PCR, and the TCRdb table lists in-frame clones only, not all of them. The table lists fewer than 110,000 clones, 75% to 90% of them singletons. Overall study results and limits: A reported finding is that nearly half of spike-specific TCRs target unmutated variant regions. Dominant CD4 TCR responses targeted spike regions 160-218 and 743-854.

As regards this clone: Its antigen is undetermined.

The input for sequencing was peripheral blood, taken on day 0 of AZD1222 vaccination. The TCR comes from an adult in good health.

Written as DNA, the CDR3 is TGTGCCAGCAGTGAATCAGGCGGGGCAACTAATGAAAAACTGTTTTTT. Its translation is CASSESGGATNEKLFF. The chain is built from TRBV25-1 and TRBJ1-4; D is undetermined. The CDR3 loop spans 16 amino acids. With 1 base removed from V and 0 bases from J, the gap between germline ends came to 9 bases. Germline CDR1 reads MGHDK; CDR2 reads SYGVNS. Based on the CDR3 plus reference TRBV25-1 and TRBJ1-4, the full variable domain is EADIYQTPRYLVIGTGKKITLECSQTMGHDKMYWYQQDPGMELHLIHYSYGVNSTEKGDLSSESTVSRIRTEHFPLTLESARPSHTSQYLCASSESGGATNEKLFFGSGTQLSVL.